This TCR beta chain was sequenced in a study of blood T cell repertoires in COVID-19. Study-level information: PBMCs, B-cell-depleted T cells, or T cells provided the cDNA or gDNA that made up the material.

Trimming cost V 3 bases and J 4 bases, with 7 bases left between them. The CDR3 loop spans 13 amino acids. From germline, CDR1 is LGHDT and CDR2 YNNKEL (reference sequence). Sequencing was performed with immunoSEQ multiplex PCR; in TCRdb, only in-frame clones are kept and a portion is missing. The table has 140,000 or so clones, about 89% seen once. This receptor was identified in a man aged 60 to 69 who had recovered from COVID-19. The sequenced sample was PBMCs or T cells enriched from blood (not recorded which). V is TRBV3-1 (or the pseudogene TRBV3-2) and J is TRBJ2-1; D is uncertain. CDR3 in DNA: TGTGCCAGCAGCCACCTTTCTTACAATGAGCAGTTCTTC. Protein: CASSHLSYNEQFF.